A single sample is the source of the 16 T cell receptor beta chains below, sequenced in a study of cytomegalovirus exposure and HLA in healthy donors. In the PCR, 60 Vbeta and 13 Jbeta primers were used. Here immunoSEQ multiplex PCR was the method, and the copy in TCRdb shows in-frame clones only, minus some. The sample contains about 160,000 clones, 70% to 85% of which appear only once. The specimen sequenced was PBMCs. Receptors were obtained from a man in his fifties or sixties in good health and CMV-seropositive.

V and J are TRBV6-1 and TRBJ1-1; D uncertain. V lost 0 bases and J 0 bases, leaving 11 bases between the germline ends. The germline gives CDR1 MNHNS, CDR2 SASEGT. The CDR3 is 16 amino acids. The CDR3 DNA sequence: TGTGCCAGCAGTGAAGCACGCAGGATCATGAACACTGAAGCTTTCTTT. Translated, it gives CASSEARRIMNTEAFF.

The chain employs TRBV11-2 and TRBJ1-2, with 8 bases aligning to TRBD1. CDR3 size: 16 residues. V lost 4 bases to trimming and J lost 3 bases; unmatched junction nucleotides: 10. Looked up from germline, CDR1 is SGHAT and CDR2 is FQNNGV. The CDR3: CASSSETGAIYYGYTF. The CDR3 DNA sequence: TGTGCCAGCAGCTCGGAGACAGGGGCTATTTACTATGGCTACACCTTC.

V usage is TRBV6-1 and J usage is TRBJ2-2; possible D gene TRBD1, 6 bases. There are 14 residues in the CDR3. With 2 bases removed from V and 6 bases from J, the gap between germline ends came to 10 bases. CDR1 and CDR2 from the germline V gene are MNHNS and SASEGT. The CDR3 region is CASSETGSSGELFF. As DNA, the CDR3 is TGTGCCAGCAGTGAAACAGGGTCTTCCGGGGAGCTGTTTTTT.

The chain has TRBV7-3 and TRBJ2-5, with D possibly TRBD1 on 7 matching bases. The length of the CDR3 is 13 residues. CDR1 is SGHTA and CDR2 is FQGTGA in the germline V gene. Trimming removed 4 bases from V and 5 bases from J, with 11 bases in between. The DNA for the CDR3 is TGTGCCAGCAGCTCAGGGGGGCGTGAGACCCAGTACTTC. Its protein is CASSSGGRETQYF.

V and J are TRBV7-6 and TRBJ2-7; 10 nucleotides align to TRBD1. The CDR3 totals 18 residues. Germline lookup yields CDR1 SGHVS and CDR2 FNYEAQ. V trimming: 3 bases; J trimming: 5 bases; junction bases outside the gene matches: 16. Here the CDR3 DNA reads TGTGCCAGCAGCTTCGTCGGTCCGGGACAGGGGAGAGGCAACGAGCAGTACTTC. This gives the protein CASSFVGPGQGRGNEQYF.

The J gene is TRBJ1-5, the V gene TRBV5-4; 7 nucleotides align to TRBD1. The CDR3 has 17 residues. Per germline, CDR1 SGHNT and CDR2 YYREEE (reference sequence). Germline trimming cut 1 base from V and 4 bases from J; bases unmatched to any gene: 11. Written as DNA, the CDR3 is TGTGCCAGCAGCTTGTTGTTAGGGGACAGAGCAAATCAGCCCCAGCATTTT. Translating gives CASSLLLGDRANQPQHF.

V usage is TRBV19 and J usage is TRBJ2-1; D call uncertain. The germline CDR1 and CDR2 sequences are LNHDA and SQIVND (reference sequence). The CDR3 is made up of 13 amino acids. Trimming took 3 bases from V and 5 from J, leaving 8 bases between them. The CDR3 spells CASSIGGNNEQFF. DNA of the CDR3: TGTGCCAGTAGTATTGGCGGAAACAATGAGCAGTTCTTC.

With regard to this clone: One junction end does not reproduce the germline sequence, and a read error may be involved. The CDR3 sequence is CASGVGILGQTYEQYF. The CDR3, as DNA: TGTGCCAGCGGCGTAGGAATCTTGGGACAGACCTACGAGCAGTACTTC. J is TRBJ2-7 and V is TRBV9, with 7 positions matching TRBD1. This CDR3 is 16 amino acids long. Per germline, CDR1 SGDLS and CDR2 YYNGEE. Variable domain in full (rest from reference TRBV9 and TRBJ2-7): DSGVTQTPKHLITATGQRVTLRCSPRSGDLSVYWYQQSLDQGLQFLIQYYNGEERAKGNILERFSAQQFPDLHSELNLSSLELGDSALYFCASGVGILGQTYEQYFGPGTRLTVT.

Of note for this clone: The same CDR3 can be traced to other DNA sequences in this sample. The genes are TRBV5-1 and TRBJ1-2; TRBD1 matches at 8 bases. Looked up from germline, CDR1 is SGHRS and CDR2 is YFSETQ. The CDR3 runs to 14 residues. V gave up 2 bases and J gave up 8 bases; unmatched junction bases: 8. CDR3 region: CASSLGQGAGGYTF. As DNA, the CDR3 is TGCGCCAGCAGCTTAGGGCAGGGGGCTGGCGGCTACACCTTC.

The V call is TRBV19, the J call TRBJ1-6; 9 nucleotides line up with TRBD1. Germline lookup yields CDR1 LNHDA and CDR2 SQIVND (reference sequence). The CDR3 spans 13 residues. Unmatched junction bases numbered 6, after V lost 9 bases and J lost 9 bases. The CDR3 bases are TGTGCCAGCACCACAGGGGGCAGTTCACCCCTCCACTTT. Its protein is CASTTGGSSPLHF.

CDR3 sequence: CASSQGRGRTEAFF. Here the CDR3 DNA reads TGCGCCAGCAGCCAAGGGAGGGGGCGCACTGAAGCTTTCTTT. The chain couples TRBV4-1 to TRBJ1-1, with TRBD1 matching over 7 bases. The CDR3 has 14 amino acids. V was clipped by 1 base and J by 4 bases; unmatched bases: 3. CDR1 is MGHRA and CDR2 is YSYEKL in the germline V gene.

The chain joins TRBV11-2 to TRBJ2-2, with 7 bases identical to TRBD1. Germline values: CDR1 SGHAT, CDR2 FQNNGV. The CDR3 runs to 15 residues. The V and J ends lost 5 bases and 2 bases, in that order; junction bases with no gene match: 5. In DNA form, the CDR3 reads TGTGCCAGCAGCCTGGGACAGATAAACACCGGGGAGCTGTTTTTT. This translates into CASSLGQINTGELFF.

The CDR3 loop reads CASSLVFQVDYGYTF. CDR3 coding DNA: TGTGCCAGCAGCTTAGTCTTCCAGGTAGACTATGGCTACACCTTC. The V call is TRBV7-8, the J call TRBJ1-2, with no clear D. Between the trimmed V and J ends, which lost 1 base and 3 bases, there was a span of 12 bases. The germline V gene has CDR1 SGHVS and CDR2 FQNEAQ. This CDR3 region has 15 residues.

The chain couples TRBV5-1 to TRBJ2-2; TRBD1 is a possible D gene (6 bases). The V end lost 0 bases, the J end lost 8 bases, and 8 bases lay between the germline ends. CDR3 length equals 13 residues. CDR1 and CDR2 from the germline V gene are SGHRS and YFSETQ. CDR3 bases: TGCGCCAGCAGCTTGGATCAGGGGGGGGAGCTGTTTTTT. It encodes CASSLDQGGELFF.

V gene TRBV11-2 combines with J gene TRBJ2-4; D possibly corresponds to TRBD1 (6 bases). The germline CDR1 and CDR2 sequences are SGHAT and FQNNGV. This CDR3 has 19 residues. V dropped 1 base and J dropped 0 bases, with 19 bases sitting between them. The CDR3 loop is CASSLVPGGGLIAKNIQYF. For the CDR3, the DNA is TGTGCCAGCAGCTTAGTCCCCGGTGGGGGCCTTATAGCCAAAAACATTCAGTACTTC.

This clone came up a few times. The CDR3 region has the DNA TGTGCCAGCAGCTTAGAGGCCGGAGGGGAGACCCAGTACTTC. Translating gives CASSLEAGGETQYF. V and J are TRBV7-2 and TRBJ2-5; the D gene is possibly TRBD2 (6 bases). This CDR3 has 14 residues. The V end was cut by 1 base, the J end by 5 bases, with 11 bases between. Germline lookup yields CDR1 SGHTA and CDR2 FQGNSA.